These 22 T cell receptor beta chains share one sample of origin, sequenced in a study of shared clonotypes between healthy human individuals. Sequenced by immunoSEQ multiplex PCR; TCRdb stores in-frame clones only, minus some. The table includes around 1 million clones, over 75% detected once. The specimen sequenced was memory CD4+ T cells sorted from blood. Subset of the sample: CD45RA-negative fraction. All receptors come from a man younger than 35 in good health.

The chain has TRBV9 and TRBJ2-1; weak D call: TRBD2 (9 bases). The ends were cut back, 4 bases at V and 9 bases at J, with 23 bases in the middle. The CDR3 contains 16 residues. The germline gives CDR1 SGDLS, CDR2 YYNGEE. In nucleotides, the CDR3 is TGTGCCAGCAGCCCCAGGGGGCGGGAGGGCCCTAGTGAGCAGTTCTTC. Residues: CASSPRGREGPSEQFF.

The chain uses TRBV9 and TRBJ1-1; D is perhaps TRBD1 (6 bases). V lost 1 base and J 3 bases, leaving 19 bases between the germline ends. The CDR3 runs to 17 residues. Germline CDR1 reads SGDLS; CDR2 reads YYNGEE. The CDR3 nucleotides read TGTGCCAGCAGCGTAACAACAGGTCTCGGGGGGCACACTGAAGCTTTCTTT. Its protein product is CASSVTTGLGGHTEAFF. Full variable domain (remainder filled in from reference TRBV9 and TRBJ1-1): DSGVTQTPKHLITATGQRVTLRCSPRSGDLSVYWYQQSLDQGLQFLIQYYNGEERAKGNILERFSAQQFPDLHSELNLSSLELGDSALYFCASSVTTGLGGHTEAFFGQGTRLTVV.

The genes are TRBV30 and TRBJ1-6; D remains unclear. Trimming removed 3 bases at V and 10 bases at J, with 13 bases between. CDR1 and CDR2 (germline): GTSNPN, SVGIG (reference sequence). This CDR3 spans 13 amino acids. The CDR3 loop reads CAWRSGSASPLHF. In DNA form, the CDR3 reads TGTGCCTGGAGGTCAGGATCTGCATCACCCCTCCACTTT.

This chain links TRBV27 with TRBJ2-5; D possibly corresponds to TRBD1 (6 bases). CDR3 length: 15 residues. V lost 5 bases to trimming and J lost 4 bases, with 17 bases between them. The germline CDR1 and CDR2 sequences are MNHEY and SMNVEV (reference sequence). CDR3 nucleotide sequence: TGTGCCAGCAGTATGATGCAAACAGGGCCAGAGACCCAGTACTTC. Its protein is CASSMMQTGPETQYF.

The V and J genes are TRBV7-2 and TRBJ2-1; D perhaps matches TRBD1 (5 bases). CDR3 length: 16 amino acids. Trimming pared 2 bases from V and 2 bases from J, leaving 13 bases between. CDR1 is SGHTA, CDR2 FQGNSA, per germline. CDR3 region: CASSLRGNTAYNEQFF. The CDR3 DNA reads TGTGCCAGCAGCTTAAGGGGTAACACGGCCTACAATGAGCAGTTCTTC.

DNA of the CDR3: TGTGCCAGCAGCTTGGAACTAGCGGGGCCCTCGCCGGGGAATGAGCAGTTCTTC. Encoded protein: CASSLELAGPSPGNEQFF. The chain joins TRBV5-6 to TRBJ2-1; 10 bases are shared with TRBD2. Unmatched junction bases numbered 13, after V lost 0 bases and J lost 7 bases. The CDR3 loop spans 18 amino acids. CDR1 and CDR2 (germline): SGHDT, YYEEEE.

The CDR3: CASSLRQGGSLFTDTQYF. CDR3 nucleotides: TGCGCCAGCAGCTTGAGACAGGGTGGTAGCCTCTTCACAGATACGCAGTATTTT. The rearrangement uses TRBV5-1 and TRBJ2-3; TRBD1 matches at 7 bases. J was trimmed by 2 bases and V by 1 base; bases with no gene match: 13. This CDR3 is built from 18 residues. CDR1 is SGHRS and CDR2 is YFSETQ in the germline V gene. Full variable domain (outside the CDR3, taken from reference TRBV5-1 and TRBJ2-3): KAGVTQTPRYLIKTRGQQVTLSCSPISGHRSVSWYQQTPGQGLQFLFEYFSETQRNKGNFPGRFSGRQFSNSRSEMNVSTLELGDSALYLCASSLRQGGSLFTDTQYFGPGTRLTVL.

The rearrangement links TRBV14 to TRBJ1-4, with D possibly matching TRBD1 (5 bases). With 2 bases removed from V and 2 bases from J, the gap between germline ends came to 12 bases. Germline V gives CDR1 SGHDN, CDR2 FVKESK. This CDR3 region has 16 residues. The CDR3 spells CASSQYWGTTNEKLFF. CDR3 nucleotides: TGTGCCAGCAGCCAATATTGGGGCACCACTAATGAAAAACTGTTTTTT. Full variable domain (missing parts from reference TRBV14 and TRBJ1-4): EAGVTQFPSHSVIEKGQTVTLRCDPISGHDNLYWYRRVMGKEIKFLLHFVKESKQDESGMPNNRFLAERTGGTYSTLKVQPAELEDSGVYFCASSQYWGTTNEKLFFGSGTQLSVL.

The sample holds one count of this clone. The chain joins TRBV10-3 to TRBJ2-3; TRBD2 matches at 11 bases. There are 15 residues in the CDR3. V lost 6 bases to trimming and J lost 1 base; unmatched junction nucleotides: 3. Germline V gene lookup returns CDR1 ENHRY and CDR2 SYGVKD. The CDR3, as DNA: TGTGCCATCAGATGGACTAGCGGGCGCACAGATACGCAGTATTTT. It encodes CAIRWTSGRTDTQYF.

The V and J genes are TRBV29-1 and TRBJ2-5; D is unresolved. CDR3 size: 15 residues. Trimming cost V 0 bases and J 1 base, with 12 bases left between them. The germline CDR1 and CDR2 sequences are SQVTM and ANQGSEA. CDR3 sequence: CSVEEMWSPQETQYF. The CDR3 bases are TGCAGCGTTGAAGAAATGTGGAGTCCCCAAGAGACCCAGTACTTC.

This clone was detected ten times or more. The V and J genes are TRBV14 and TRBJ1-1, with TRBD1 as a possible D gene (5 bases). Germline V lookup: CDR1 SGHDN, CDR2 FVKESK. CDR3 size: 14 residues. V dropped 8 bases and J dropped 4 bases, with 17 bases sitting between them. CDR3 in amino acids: CASRSQGRGTEAFF. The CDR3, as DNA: TGTGCCAGCCGGTCCCAGGGTAGGGGCACTGAAGCTTTCTTT.

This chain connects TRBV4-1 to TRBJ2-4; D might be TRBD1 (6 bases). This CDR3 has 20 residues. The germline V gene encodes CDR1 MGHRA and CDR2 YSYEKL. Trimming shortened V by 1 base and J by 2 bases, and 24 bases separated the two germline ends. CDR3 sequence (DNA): TGCGCCAGCAGCCAAGCCCGGGGCGGGCGACTTCAGGGGTCCAAAAACATTCAGTACTTC. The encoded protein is CASSQARGGRLQGSKNIQYF.

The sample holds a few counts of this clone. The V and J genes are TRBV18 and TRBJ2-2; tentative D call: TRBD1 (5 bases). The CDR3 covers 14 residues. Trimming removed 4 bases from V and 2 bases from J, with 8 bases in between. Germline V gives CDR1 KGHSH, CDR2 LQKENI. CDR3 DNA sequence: TGTGCCAGCTCACTGACAGAAAACACCGGGGAGCTGTTTTTT. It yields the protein CASSLTENTGELFF.

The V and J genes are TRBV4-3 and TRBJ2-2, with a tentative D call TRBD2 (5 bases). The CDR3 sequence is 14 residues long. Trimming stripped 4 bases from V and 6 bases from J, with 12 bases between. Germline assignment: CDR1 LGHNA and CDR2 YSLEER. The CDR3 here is CASSRAGTPGELFF. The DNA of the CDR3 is TGCGCCAGCAGCCGGGCGGGTACGCCCGGGGAGCTGTTTTTT.

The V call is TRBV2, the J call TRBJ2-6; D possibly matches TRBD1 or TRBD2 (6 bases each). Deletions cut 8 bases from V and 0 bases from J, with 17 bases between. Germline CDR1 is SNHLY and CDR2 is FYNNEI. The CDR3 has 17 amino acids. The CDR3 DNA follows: TGTGCCAGCGCGTTGGGGGCGGGGTCCTCTGGGGCCAACGTCCTGACTTTC. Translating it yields CASALGAGSSGANVLTF.

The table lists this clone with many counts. CDR3 sequence: CASTSDSALGQPQHF. The CDR3, as DNA: TGTGCCAGCACATCGGACAGTGCTCTGGGGCAGCCCCAGCATTTT. The chain is built from TRBV2 and TRBJ1-5; weak D call: TRBD1 (6 bases). This CDR3 has 15 amino acids. Germline assignment: CDR1 SNHLY and CDR2 FYNNEI. Trimming took off 7 bases at V and 7 bases at J, with 20 bases between the two ends.

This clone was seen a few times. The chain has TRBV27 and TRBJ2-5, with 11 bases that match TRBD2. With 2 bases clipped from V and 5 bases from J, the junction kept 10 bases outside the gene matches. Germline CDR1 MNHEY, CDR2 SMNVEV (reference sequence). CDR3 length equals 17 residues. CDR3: CASSLTTSGIQGETQYF. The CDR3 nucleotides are TGTGCCAGCAGTTTAACGACTAGCGGGATCCAGGGGGAGACCCAGTACTTC.

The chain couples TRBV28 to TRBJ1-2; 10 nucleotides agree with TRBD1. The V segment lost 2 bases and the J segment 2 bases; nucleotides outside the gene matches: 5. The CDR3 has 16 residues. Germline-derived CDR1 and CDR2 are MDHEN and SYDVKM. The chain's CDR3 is CASSLRGQGLNYGYTF. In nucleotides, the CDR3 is TGTGCCAGCAGTTTACGGGGACAGGGGCTCAACTATGGCTACACCTTC.

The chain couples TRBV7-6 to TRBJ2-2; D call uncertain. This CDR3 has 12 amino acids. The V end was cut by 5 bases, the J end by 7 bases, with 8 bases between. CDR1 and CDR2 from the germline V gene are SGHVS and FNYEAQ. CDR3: CASSPPGGELFF. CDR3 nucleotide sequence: TGTGCCAGCAGCCCCCCGGGCGGGGAGCTGTTTTTT.

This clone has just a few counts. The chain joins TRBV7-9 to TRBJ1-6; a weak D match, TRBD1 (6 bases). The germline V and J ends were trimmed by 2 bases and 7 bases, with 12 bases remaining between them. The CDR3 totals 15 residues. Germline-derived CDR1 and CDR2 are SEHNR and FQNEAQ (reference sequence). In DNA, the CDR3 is TGTGCCAGCAGCTTAAATCAGGGACAAAATTCACCCCTCCACTTT. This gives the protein CASSLNQGQNSPLHF.

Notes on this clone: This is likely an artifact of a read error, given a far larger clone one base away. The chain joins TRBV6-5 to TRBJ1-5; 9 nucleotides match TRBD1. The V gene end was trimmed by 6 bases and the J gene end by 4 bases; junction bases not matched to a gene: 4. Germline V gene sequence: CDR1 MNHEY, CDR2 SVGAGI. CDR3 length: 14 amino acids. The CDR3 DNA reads TGTGCCAGCAGCCCCGGGACAGGGAATCAGCCCCAGCATTTT. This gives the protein CASSPGTGNQPQHF.

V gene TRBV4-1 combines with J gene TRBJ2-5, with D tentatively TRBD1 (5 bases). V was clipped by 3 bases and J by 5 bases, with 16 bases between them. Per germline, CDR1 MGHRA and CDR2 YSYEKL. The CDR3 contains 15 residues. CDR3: CASSQSQGGDETQYF. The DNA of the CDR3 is TGCGCCAGCAGCCAGTCGCAGGGCGGCGACGAGACCCAGTACTTC.